The 21 T cell receptor beta chains reported below all come from one sample, sequenced in a study of monozygotic twins with inflammatory bowel disease. TCRdb re-called the 5' RACE reads, yielding one record per CDR3 amino acid sequence without DNA. This sample's table has 210,000 or so distinct CDR3 sequences. The sequenced sample was blood. The receptors here all came from a human donor with ulcerative colitis or Crohn's disease, or a healthy co-twin of an affected twin (not recorded which).

The chain uses TRBV3-1 and TRBJ1-2; TCRdb's D call of TRBD1 is untestable without DNA. The CDR3 runs 14 residues. Looked up from germline, CDR1 is LGHDT and CDR2 is YNNKEL (reference sequence). This CDR3 is CASSQGGSNYGYTF.

The gene calls are TRBV4-1 and TRBJ1-3. Germline CDR1 and CDR2: MGHRA and YSYEKL. The CDR3 runs 15 residues. The CDR3 is CASSQDFRSGNTIYF.

J is TRBJ2-5 and V is TRBV28; TCRdb calls TRBD2, which cannot be checked without DNA. Germline V gene data show CDR1 as MDHEN and CDR2 as SYDVKM. CDR3 length: 15 residues. The CDR3 loop reads CASSRGGRAPETQYF. The variable domain in full, with the rest retrieved from reference TRBV28 and TRBJ2-5, is DVKVTQSSRYLVKRTGEKVFLECVQDMDHENMFWYRQDPGLGLRLIYFSYDVKMKEKGDIPEGYSVSREKKERFSLILESASTNQTSMYLCASSRGGRAPETQYFGPGTRLLVL.

This rearrangement joins TRBV5-1 to TRBJ1-5. The CDR3 runs to 13 residues. From germline, CDR1 is SGHRS and CDR2 YFSETQ. The CDR3 region is CASSLGPEGPQHF. Full variable domain (rest looked up from reference TRBV5-1 and TRBJ1-5): KAGVTQTPRYLIKTRGQQVTLSCSPISGHRSVSWYQQTPGQGLQFLFEYFSETQRNKGNFPGRFSGRQFSNSRSEMNVSTLELGDSALYLCASSLGPEGPQHFGDGTRLSIL.

The chain uses TRBV7-2 and TRBJ1-6; TCRdb proposes TRBD1, but this gene call is untestable without DNA. The CDR3 sequence is 16 residues long. Per the germline V gene, CDR1 is SGHTA and CDR2 is FQGNSA. CDR3 loop: CASSLQLPGASSPLHF.

The chain has TRBV10-3 and TRBJ2-1; the D gene TCRdb calls, TRBD2, cannot be checked with no DNA. The germline gives CDR1 ENHRY, CDR2 SYGVKD. CDR3 size: 17 residues. CDR3 protein: CAISDSTGRAGYNEQFF.

The CDR3 reads CASSHIRETEAFF. V is TRBV13 and J is TRBJ1-1. CDR1 and CDR2 from the germline V gene are PRHDT and FYEKMQ (reference sequence). CDR3 length: 13 amino acids.

This rearrangement joins TRBV7-2 to TRBJ1-1. The CDR3 is 15 residues long. The germline V gene has CDR1 SGHTA and CDR2 FQGNSA. Here the CDR3 reads CASSLEQGLGTEAFF.

V and J are TRBV5-1 and TRBJ1-1; TCRdb designates TRBD1, a call that cannot be tested without DNA. There are 14 residues in the CDR3. Germline CDR1 SGHRS, CDR2 YFSETQ. CDR3: CASSLRTGNTEAFF.

This chain joins TRBV3-1 and TRBJ2-1; no DNA is available, so the TRBD2 call from TCRdb remains unchecked. The CDR3 is 14 amino acids. Germline V gene data show CDR1 as LGHDT and CDR2 as YNNKEL (reference sequence). The CDR3 sequence: CASSQGLAGNEQFF.

The V gene is TRBV5-4, the J gene TRBJ2-1. Per the germline V gene, CDR1 is SGHNT and CDR2 is YYREEE (reference sequence). The CDR3 extends over 16 amino acids. CDR3 protein: CASSSDLTVTYNEQFF.

The rearrangement joins TRBV7-8 to TRBJ1-5. The germline gives CDR1 SGHVS, CDR2 FQNEAQ. The CDR3 covers 14 residues. The CDR3 region is CASSLARGNQPQHF.

The V and J genes are TRBV25-1 and TRBJ1-2; TCRdb selects TRBD1, and the lack of DNA leaves this call unchecked. From germline, CDR1 is MGHDK and CDR2 SYGVNS. This CDR3 comprises 14 residues. CDR3 region: CASSEYARGEGYTF.

The genes are TRBV6-2 or TRBV6-3 and TRBJ1-6; TCRdb calls TRBD1, which cannot be checked without DNA. Germline CDR1 reads MNHEY; CDR2 reads SVGEGT. The CDR3 loop spans 15 amino acids. The CDR3 sequence: CASKPRTFYNSPLHF.

This sequence joins TRBV27 and TRBJ1-5; TCRdb indicates TRBD1, and absent DNA this call remains unverified. The CDR3 length is 14 residues. Germline CDR1 is MNHEY and CDR2 is SMNVEV (reference sequence). The CDR3 sequence is CASRPTGSNQPQHF.

The chain links TRBV20-1 to TRBJ1-5; TCRdb names TRBD1, which stays unverified in the absence of DNA. The length of the CDR3 is 11 residues. Germline-derived CDR1 and CDR2 are DFQATT and SNEGSKA (reference sequence). CDR3 sequence: CSASKGSPQHF.

The genes are TRBV4-3 and TRBJ2-1. CDR1 is LGHNA and CDR2 is YSLEER in the germline V gene. This CDR3 comprises 18 residues. The CDR3: CASSQDLRPMSTYNEQFF.

This sequence joins TRBV20-1 and TRBJ2-7; TCRdb proposes TRBD1, but this gene call is untestable without DNA. This CDR3 comprises 14 residues. The V gene's germline CDR1 is DFQATT and CDR2 SNEGSKA (reference sequence). The CDR3 protein is CSARRDRDPYEQYF.

The gene calls are TRBV5-1 and TRBJ2-7. The CDR3 has 14 amino acids. Germline CDR1 reads SGHRS; CDR2 reads YFSETQ. The CDR3 spells CASSLDGRNYEQYF.

This chain's CDR3 is CSADSPGPSPHEQFF. The chain combines TRBV20-1 with TRBJ2-1; no DNA is available, so the TRBD2 call from TCRdb remains unchecked. CDR1 and CDR2 from the germline V gene are DFQATT and SNEGSKA (reference sequence). The CDR3 runs to 15 residues.

The chain has TRBV29-1 and TRBJ1-2. This CDR3 has 11 residues. Germline V gene sequence: CDR1 SQVTM, CDR2 ANQGSEA. CDR3 region: CSGGGAWGYTF.